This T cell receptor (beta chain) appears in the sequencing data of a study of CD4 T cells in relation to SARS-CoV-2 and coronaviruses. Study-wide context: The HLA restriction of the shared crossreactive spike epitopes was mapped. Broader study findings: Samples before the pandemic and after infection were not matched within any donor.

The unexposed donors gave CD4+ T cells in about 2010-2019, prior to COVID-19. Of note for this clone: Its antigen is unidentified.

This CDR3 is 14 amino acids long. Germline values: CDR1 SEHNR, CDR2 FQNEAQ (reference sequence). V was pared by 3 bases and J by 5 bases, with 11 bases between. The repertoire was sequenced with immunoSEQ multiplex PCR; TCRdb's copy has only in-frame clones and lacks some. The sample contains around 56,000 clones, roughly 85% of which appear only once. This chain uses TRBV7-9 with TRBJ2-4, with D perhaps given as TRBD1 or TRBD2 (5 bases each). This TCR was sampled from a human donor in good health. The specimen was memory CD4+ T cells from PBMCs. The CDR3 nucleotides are TGTGCCAGCAGCTTTTCGGGGCTCCAAAACATTCAGTACTTC. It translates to CASSFSGLQNIQYF.